What follows describes a single T cell receptor (beta chain). What it binds is unknown. The table came from immunoSEQ multiplex PCR; TCRdb's copy has only in-frame clones and leaves some out. Here the sample spans approximately 70,000 clones, more than 80% being singletons. The data are from a study of T cell responses to AZD1222 COVID-19 vaccine. Whole-study results and caveats: Baseline seropositivity occurred in only a handful of AZD1222 recipients.

Germline values: CDR1 MNHEY, CDR2 SMNVEV (reference sequence). V shed 7 bases and J 2 bases; nucleotides not matched to a gene: 18. This CDR3 region has 19 residues. The sequences come from peripheral blood, collected on day 0 of AZD1222 vaccination. The TCR comes from an adult in good health. The rearrangement links TRBV27 to TRBJ2-7; 12 bases fit TRBD1. The CDR3 sequence: CASTSVRDRGPGGTYEQYF. Written as DNA, the CDR3 is TGTGCCAGCACCTCAGTGAGGGACAGGGGGCCAGGAGGAACCTACGAGCAGTACTTC.